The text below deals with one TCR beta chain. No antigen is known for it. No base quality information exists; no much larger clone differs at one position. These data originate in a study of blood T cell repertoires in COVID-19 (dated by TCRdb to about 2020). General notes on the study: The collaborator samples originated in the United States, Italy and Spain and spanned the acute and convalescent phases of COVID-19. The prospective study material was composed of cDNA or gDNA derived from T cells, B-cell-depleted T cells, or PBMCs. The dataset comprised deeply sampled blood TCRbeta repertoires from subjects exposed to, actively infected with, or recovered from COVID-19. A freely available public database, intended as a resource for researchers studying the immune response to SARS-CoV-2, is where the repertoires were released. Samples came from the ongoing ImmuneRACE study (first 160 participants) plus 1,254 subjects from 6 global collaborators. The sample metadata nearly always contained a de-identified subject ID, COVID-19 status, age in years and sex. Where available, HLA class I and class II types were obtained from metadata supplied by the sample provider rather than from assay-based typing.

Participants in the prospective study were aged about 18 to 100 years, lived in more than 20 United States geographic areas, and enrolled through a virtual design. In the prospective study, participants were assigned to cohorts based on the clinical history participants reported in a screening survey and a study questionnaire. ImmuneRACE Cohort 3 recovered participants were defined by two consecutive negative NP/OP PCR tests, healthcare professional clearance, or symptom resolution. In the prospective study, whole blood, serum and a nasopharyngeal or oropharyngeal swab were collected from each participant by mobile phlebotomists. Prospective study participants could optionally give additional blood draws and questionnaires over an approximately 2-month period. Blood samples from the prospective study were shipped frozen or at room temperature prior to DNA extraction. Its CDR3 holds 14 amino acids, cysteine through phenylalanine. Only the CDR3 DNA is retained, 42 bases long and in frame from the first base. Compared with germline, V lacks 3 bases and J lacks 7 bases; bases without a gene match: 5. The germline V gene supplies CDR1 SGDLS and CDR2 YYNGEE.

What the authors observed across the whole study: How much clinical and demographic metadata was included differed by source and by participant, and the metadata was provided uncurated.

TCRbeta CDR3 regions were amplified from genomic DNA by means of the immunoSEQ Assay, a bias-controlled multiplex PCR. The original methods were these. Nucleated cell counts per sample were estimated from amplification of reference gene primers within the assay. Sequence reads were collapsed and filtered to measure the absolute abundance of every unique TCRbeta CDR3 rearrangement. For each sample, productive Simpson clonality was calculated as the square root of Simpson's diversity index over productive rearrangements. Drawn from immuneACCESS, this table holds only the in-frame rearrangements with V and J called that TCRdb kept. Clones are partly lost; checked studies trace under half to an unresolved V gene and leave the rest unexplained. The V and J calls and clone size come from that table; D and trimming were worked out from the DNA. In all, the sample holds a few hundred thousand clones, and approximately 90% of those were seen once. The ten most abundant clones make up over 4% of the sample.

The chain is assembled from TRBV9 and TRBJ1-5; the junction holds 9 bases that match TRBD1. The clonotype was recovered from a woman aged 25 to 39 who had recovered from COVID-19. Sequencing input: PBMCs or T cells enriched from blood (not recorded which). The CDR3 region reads CASSATDRGQPQHF. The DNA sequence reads TGTGCCAGCAGCGCCACGGACAGGGGACAGCCCCAGCATTTT.